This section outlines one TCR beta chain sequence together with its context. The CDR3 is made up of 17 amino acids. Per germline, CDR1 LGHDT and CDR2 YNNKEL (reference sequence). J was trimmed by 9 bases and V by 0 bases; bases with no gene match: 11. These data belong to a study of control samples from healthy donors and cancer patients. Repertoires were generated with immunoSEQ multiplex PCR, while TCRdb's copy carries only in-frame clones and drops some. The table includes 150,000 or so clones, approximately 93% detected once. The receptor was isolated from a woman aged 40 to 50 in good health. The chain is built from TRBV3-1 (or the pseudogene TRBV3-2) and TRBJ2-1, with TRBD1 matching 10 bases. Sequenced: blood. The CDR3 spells CASSQDYRRQGAGEQFF. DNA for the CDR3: TGTGCCAGCAGCCAAGATTATAGGCGACAGGGGGCGGGTGAGCAGTTCTTC.